The entry below describes one T cell receptor (beta chain). Isolation of PBMCs was performed on 8 to 10 ml fresh peripheral blood. The data belong to a study of T cells in Graves' hyperthyroidism and ophthalmopathy. Study at large: Pretreatment peripheral blood was obtained at initial diagnosis.

RNA transcripts were the template for amplifying TCR beta CDR3 regions. The HTBI primer set drove a first-round RT-PCR of the TCR CDR3. In TCRdb, the multiplex PCR reads were re-called with MiXCR into one record per CDR3 protein. The sample holds more than 95,000 distinct CDR3 sequences, around 50% seen once. The sequenced sample was blood. The receptor comes from a man aged 35-49 years with Graves' hyperthyroidism.

CDR3: CASSRIDGEEGYTF. DNA for the CDR3: TGTGCCAGCAGCCGAATCGACGGCGAAGAGGGCTACACCTTC. This chain connects TRBV12-3 or TRBV12-4 to TRBJ1-2; D gene ambiguous. V was clipped by 6 bases and J by 8 bases, with 19 bases between them. The CDR3 covers 14 residues.